This TCR beta chain emerged from a study of OX40 agonist ivuxolimab in advanced cancers. As for the study in general: Patients in dose escalation had liver, melanoma, kidney or head and neck cancers.

The assay was immunoSEQ multiplex PCR, and TCRdb's table has in-frame clones only and misses some. The sample has tens of thousands of clones; approximately 87% are singletons. With V trimmed by 5 bases and J by 10 bases, 11 bases remained unmatched. CDR3 length equals 14 residues. Germline V gene sequence: CDR1 SGHTA, CDR2 FQGNSA. Overall study findings and caveats: The study observed clonal expansion of CD4+ and CD8+ blood T cells by week 6 at 0.1 to 3.0 mg/kg. Mean expanded clone counts were higher in CD8+ than CD4+ T cells.

Comments on this clone: Its antigen is currently unknown.

The sample was CD4+ or CD8+ T cells sorted from blood, taken in a trial of the OX40 agonist ivuxolimab. The rearrangement joins TRBV7-2 to TRBJ2-5; 9 bases align to TRBD1. The receptor's source is an adult with an advanced solid tumor such as melanoma, head and neck, liver or kidney cancer. The CDR3 sequence is CASSTQGARGDQYF. The CDR3, as DNA: TGTGCCAGCAGCACACAGGGGGCGAGGGGTGACCAGTACTTC.